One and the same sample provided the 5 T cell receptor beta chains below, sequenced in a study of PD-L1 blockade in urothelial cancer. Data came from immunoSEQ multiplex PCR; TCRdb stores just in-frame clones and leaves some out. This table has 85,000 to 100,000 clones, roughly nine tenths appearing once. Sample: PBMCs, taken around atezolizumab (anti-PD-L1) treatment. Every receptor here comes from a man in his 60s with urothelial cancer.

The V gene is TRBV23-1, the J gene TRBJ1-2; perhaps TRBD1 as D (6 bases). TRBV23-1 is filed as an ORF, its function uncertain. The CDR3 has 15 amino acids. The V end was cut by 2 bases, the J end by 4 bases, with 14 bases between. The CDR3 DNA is TGCGCCAGCAGTCAACTACAGGGCGTTTTCTATGGCTACACCTTC. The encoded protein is CASSQLQGVFYGYTF.

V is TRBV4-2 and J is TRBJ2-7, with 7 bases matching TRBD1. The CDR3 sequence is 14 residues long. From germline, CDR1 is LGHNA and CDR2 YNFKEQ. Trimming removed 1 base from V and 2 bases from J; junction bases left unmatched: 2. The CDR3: CASSQVTGTYEQYF. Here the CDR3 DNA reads TGTGCCAGCAGCCAAGTGACAGGGACCTACGAGCAGTACTTC.

CDR3 coding DNA: TGTGCCAGCAGTGGGGGCAGGAGCACTGAAGCTTTCTTT. Its translation: CASSGGRSTEAFF. The J gene is TRBJ1-1, the V gene TRBV2; a weak D match, TRBD1 (5 bases). The V end lost 4 bases, the J end lost 4 bases, and 10 bases lay between the germline ends. CDR3 length: 13 residues. The germline CDR1 and CDR2 sequences are SNHLY and FYNNEI. The full variable domain, its missing parts supplied by reference TRBV2 and TRBJ1-1, is EPEVTQTPSHQVTQMGQEVILRCVPISNHLYFYWYRQILGQKVEFLVSFYNNEISEKSEIFDDQFSVERPDGSNFTLKIRSTKLEDSAMYFCASSGGRSTEAFFGQGTRLTVV.

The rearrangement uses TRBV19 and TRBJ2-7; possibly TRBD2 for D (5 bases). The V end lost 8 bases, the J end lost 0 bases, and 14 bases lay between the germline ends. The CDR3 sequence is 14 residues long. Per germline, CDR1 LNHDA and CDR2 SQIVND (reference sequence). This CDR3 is CASQADWSSYEQYF. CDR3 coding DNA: TGTGCCAGTCAAGCGGACTGGAGCTCCTACGAGCAGTACTTC.

The chain's CDR3 is CASTGLTQGGGEQYF. CDR3 in DNA: TGTGCCAGCACCGGACTTACACAGGGTGGTGGCGAGCAGTACTTC. The V call is TRBV6-1, the J call TRBJ2-7, with a possible D match to TRBD1 (6 bases). The CDR3 covers 15 residues. The germline V gene has CDR1 MNHNS and CDR2 SASEGT. V was cut by 7 bases and J by 6 bases, with 22 bases left in between.